Listed below are T cell receptor beta chains from one sample, sequenced in a study of cytomegalovirus exposure and HLA in healthy donors. This table comes from immunoSEQ multiplex PCR, and its TCRdb copy is limited to in-frame clones, with some not included. The repertoire holds 120,000 to 150,000 clones, with 88% as singletons. Source material: PBMCs. The receptor set was obtained from a woman younger than 30 in good health and CMV-seropositive. The conserved cysteine and the conserved F or W are not part of the CDR3 here. For some rows the clone size is stated as once, few or many, or as a class when expanded; others skip it.

>NA|TRBV30|12
ACPGARPEYGYT
>NA|TRBV1|12
TSSHSGSQETQY
>NA|TRBV5-5|13
ASSRLGLASYEQY
>NA|TRBV7-9|11
ASSLEGTGLKF
>NA|TRBV5-4|16
ASSLGWDRRTINYGYT
>NA|TRBV11-2|12
ASSFGTVQETQY
>NA|TRBV7-8|17
ASSLVGLAGGIIANEQF
>NA|TRBV6-1|11
ASIGTGYQPQH
>NA|TRBV28|12
ASSFQGWNTEAF
>NA|TRBV12-5|11
ASGGSGMETQY
>NA|TRBV9|16
ASSVGPPGLSLHNEQF
>NA|TRBV4-2|15
ASSQDGRGLGTDTQY
>NA|TRBV5-6|15
ASSSSIQGAGRSPLH
>NA|TRBV9|14
ASSASTGTTTDTQY
>NA|TRBV30|13
AWVDRWRNTGELF
>once|TRBV27|13
ASSYYRDPNSPLH
>NA|TRBV7-3|10
ASRAANQPQH
>NA|TRBV29-1|13
SGSGTSGRMDEQF
>NA|TRBV9|15
ASSGSRQGSPGYGYT
>NA|TRBV6-6|13
ASSYGARQYYGYT
>NA|TRBV18|15
ASSPTIPGPSFSEQY
>NA|TRBV28|13
ASLTGGATNEKLF
>NA|TRBV5-4|12
ASSRTSDDYEQY